Below, one TCR beta chain is given with its context. Its antigen is as yet unknown. This entry is derived from a study of cytomegalovirus exposure and HLA in healthy donors. Study-level results: The study flagged some 170 TCR beta chains as cytomegalovirus-associated.

Primers included in the PCR were 60 Vbeta and 13 Jbeta primers. The authors' processing: Around 11 million shared chains were among around 80 million unique TCR beta chains counted in a later analysis. Sequencing used immunoSEQ multiplex PCR; TCRdb keeps in-frame clones, though not all of them. V and J calls and clone size are as listed in that table; D and trimming were resolved from the DNA. Of about 60,000 clones in the sample, 80% were seen once. This CDR3 region has 13 residues. Trimming removed 4 bases from V and 6 bases from J; junction bases left unmatched: 9. CDR1 is GTSNPN, CDR2 SVGIG, per germline (reference sequence).

Sequenced: PBMCs. The rearrangement links TRBV30 to TRBJ2-7; 7 bases match TRBD2. The TCR sequence derives from a woman younger than 45 in good health and CMV-seronegative. The CDR3 here is CAWILGGMGEQYF. In DNA, the CDR3 is TGTGCCTGGATTTTGGGGGGGATGGGCGAGCAGTACTTC.